This TCR beta chain was documented in a study of OX40 agonist ivuxolimab in advanced cancers. Of note for this clone: Antigen: not known.

CDR3 size: 15 residues. Germline lookup yields CDR1 SGHRS and CDR2 YFSETQ. The junction had 6 bases not matched to a gene; V was cut back by 3 bases and J by 2 bases. Notes on the study in general: Also present in some nonresponders was a low level of normalized T-cell clonal expansion. No antigen was identified for the clonally expanded peripheral T cells. CD4+ and CD8+ blood T cells expanded clonally by week 6 at 0.1 to 3.0 mg/kg. CD8+ T cells were the subset that, on average, had more expanded clones than CD4+.

Libraries were prepared by immunoSEQ multiplex PCR; TCRdb keeps only in-frame clonotypes and omits some of them. This sample has some 76,000 clones, with about 80% found just once. The origin of this receptor is an adult with an advanced solid tumor such as melanoma, head and neck, liver or kidney cancer. Sequenced material: CD4+ or CD8+ T cells sorted from blood, taken in a trial of the OX40 agonist ivuxolimab. The rearrangement joins TRBV5-1 to TRBJ2-7; 9 bases match TRBD1. The CDR3: CASSWYGTGPYEQYF. The CDR3 bases are TGCGCCAGCAGCTGGTACGGGACAGGGCCCTACGAGCAGTACTTC. Full variable domain (outside the CDR3, taken from reference TRBV5-1 and TRBJ2-7): KAGVTQTPRYLIKTRGQQVTLSCSPISGHRSVSWYQQTPGQGLQFLFEYFSETQRNKGNFPGRFSGRQFSNSRSEMNVSTLELGDSALYLCASSWYGTGPYEQYFGPGTRLTVT.